Below, one TCR beta chain is given with its context. The CDR3 totals 16 residues. The germline V gene has CDR1 PRHDT and CDR2 FYEKMQ (reference sequence). Trimming pared 4 bases from V and 2 bases from J, leaving 14 bases between. Repertoires were generated with immunoSEQ multiplex PCR, while TCRdb's copy carries only in-frame clones and drops some. The sample records tens of thousands of clones, over 75% being singletons. The source of the sample is a study of T cell changes during pregnancy in multiple sclerosis. The sequences come from peripheral blood, collected in the first trimester of pregnancy. This sequence was found in a female donor with multiple sclerosis, enrolled in a pregnancy study. The chain has TRBV13 and TRBJ2-2, with D possibly TRBD1 on 6 matching bases. As DNA, the CDR3 is TGTGCCAGCAGCTGGGACACCGGGCCTAACACCGGGGAGCTGTTTTTT. Its translation: CASSWDTGPNTGELFF.